The 27 T cell receptor beta chains presented below share a single source sample, sequenced in a study of identical twins. TCRdb re-called the 5' RACE reads through MiXCR, storing one row per CDR3 protein. The sample carries under 1 million distinct CDR3 sequences, more than 9% recorded once. This same sample was also taken into another study, of yellow fever vaccine responses in identical twins.

Specimen: PBMCs. These receptors originate from a woman aged 18-35 years in good health.

Many counts were recorded for this clonotype. The chain is built from TRBV6-1 and TRBJ2-3; possible D gene TRBD2, 6 bases. Germline V gene sequence: CDR1 MNHNS, CDR2 SASEGT. This CDR3 is built from 15 residues. The V and J ends lost 10 bases and 0 bases respectively, with 17 bases between them. The CDR3 reads CATKNSGASTDTQYF. DNA for the CDR3: TGTGCCACGAAAAACTCGGGAGCTAGCACAGATACGCAGTATTTT.

At least ten counts were recorded for this clonotype. The rearrangement links TRBV2 to TRBJ1-2, with unresolved D. The length of the CDR3 is 13 residues. The germline V and J ends were trimmed by 4 bases and 1 base, with 7 bases remaining between them. Per germline, CDR1 SNHLY and CDR2 FYNNEI. The CDR3: CASSVGSNYGYTF. CDR3 nucleotide sequence: TGTGCCAGCAGTGTTGGCAGTAACTATGGCTACACCTTC.

The chain recombines TRBV28 with TRBJ2-7, with a weak D call TRBD2 (7 bases). V lost 3 bases to trimming and J lost 5 bases, with 14 bases between them. CDR1 is MDHEN and CDR2 is SYDVKM in the germline V gene. This CDR3 comprises 14 residues. In nucleotides, the CDR3 is TGTGCCAGCAGTTTCGGGGGGCCAGGGGACGAGCAGTACTTC. This gives the protein CASSFGGPGDEQYF.

The chain is built from TRBV7-8 and TRBJ2-1; D is perhaps TRBD1 or TRBD2 (6 bases each). V was pared by 2 bases and J by 6 bases, with 14 bases between. This CDR3 is 15 amino acids long. Germline V lookup: CDR1 SGHVS, CDR2 FQNEAQ. Written as DNA, the CDR3 is TGTGCCAGCAGCTTAACCTGGGGGGCAGCCAATGAGCAGTTCTTC. Amino acids: CASSLTWGAANEQFF.

This chain connects TRBV6-5 to TRBJ1-1; 9 bases align to TRBD1. Germline lookup yields CDR1 MNHEY and CDR2 SVGAGI. The CDR3 has 15 amino acids. V lost 3 bases, J lost 4 bases, and 6 bases stayed unmatched. The CDR3 DNA sequence: TGTGCCAGCAGTTATACCGGACAGGGGACCACTGAAGCTTTCTTT. Protein product: CASSYTGQGTTEAFF.

This clonotype was recorded many times. The chain is built from TRBV10-2 and TRBJ2-3; 8 bases are shared with TRBD2. The CDR3 has 17 residues. Losses at the gene ends were 5 bases for V and 4 bases for J; bases not matched to a gene: 14. Per the germline V gene, CDR1 is WSHSY and CDR2 is SAAADI. CDR3 residues: CASSPVGVAGSSDTQYF. The CDR3 nucleotides are TGCGCCAGCAGTCCTGTCGGGGTAGCGGGGTCATCAGATACGCAGTATTTT.

This clonotype was detected a few times. The V and J genes are TRBV6-5 and TRBJ2-1; D gene uncertain. The CDR3 is 15 residues long. V was trimmed by 4 bases and J by 9 bases, leaving 19 bases between them. In germline, CDR1 is MNHEY, CDR2 SVGAGI. The CDR3 DNA is TGTGCCAGCAGTTCGTTGGGGAACGGCTTTACTGAGCAGTTCTTC. It is translated as CASSSLGNGFTEQFF.

This clonotype was detected only a few times. At one end the junction does not follow the germline gene, possibly because of a read error. The chain uses TRBV4-1 and TRBJ2-3; 7 bases align to TRBD1. The CDR3 covers 15 residues. Per germline, CDR1 MGHRA and CDR2 YSYEKL. The CDR3 protein is CASSEDRDGTDTQYF. CDR3 DNA sequence: TGCGCCAGCAGCGAAGACAGGGATGGCACAGATACGCAGTATTTT.

This clonotype showed up just a few times. This rearrangement joins TRBV6-1 to TRBJ2-7; 7 bases match TRBD1. J was trimmed by 1 base and V by 2 bases; bases with no gene match: 5. The CDR3 length is 15 residues. Germline assignment: CDR1 MNHNS and CDR2 SASEGT. In DNA, the CDR3 is TGTGCCAGCAGTGAACGTTGGGACAGTTCCTACGAGCAGTACTTC. Encoded protein: CASSERWDSSYEQYF.

This clonotype was seen at least ten times. The chain combines TRBV28 with TRBJ1-2; D unresolved. Deletions cut 4 bases from V and 2 bases from J, with 5 bases between. Germline CDR1 and CDR2: MDHEN and SYDVKM. This CDR3 is 12 amino acids long. The CDR3 protein is CASSYLNYGYTF. The CDR3 nucleotides read TGTGCCAGCAGTTACCTAAACTATGGCTACACCTTC.

This clonotype was picked up many times. V and J are TRBV2 and TRBJ1-1; the D is unclear. CDR1 is SNHLY and CDR2 is FYNNEI in the germline V gene. The CDR3 totals 14 residues. The V and J ends lost 7 bases and 4 bases respectively, with 16 bases between them. CDR3 sequence: CASTNEAVVTEAFF. CDR3 DNA sequence: TGTGCCAGCACCAACGAGGCAGTCGTCACTGAAGCTTTCTTT.

This clonotype was picked up a small number of times. The chain uses TRBV19 and TRBJ1-4, with 7 bases lining up with TRBD1. CDR1 is LNHDA, CDR2 SQIVND, per germline (reference sequence). CDR3 length: 12 residues. The CDR3 reads CAAQGRGEKLFF. The CDR3 DNA sequence: TGTGCGGCACAGGGGAGGGGTGAAAAACTGTTTTTT.

This clonotype was observed at least ten times. The chain joins TRBV12-3 or TRBV12-4 to TRBJ1-5; D gene ambiguous. This CDR3 region has 12 residues. Deletions cut 5 bases from V and 4 bases from J, with 6 bases between. The CDR3, as DNA: TGTGCCAGCAGTACACCTAATCAGCCCCAGCATTTT. This encodes CASSTPNQPQHF.

This clonotype has more than one count but fewer than ten. CDR3 sequence: CASSSPGSGYVEQYV. The CDR3 nucleotides read TGTGCCAGCAGTTCCCCAGGTTCAGGTTATGTAGAGCAGTACGTC. The rearrangement joins TRBV28 to TRBJ2-7, with unresolved D. The CDR3 consists of 15 residues. V lost 4 bases and J 7 bases, leaving 20 bases between the germline ends. Germline CDR1 is MDHEN and CDR2 is SYDVKM.

The chain has TRBV5-1 and TRBJ1-4; D not resolved. CDR1 is SGHRS, CDR2 YFSETQ, per germline. V shed 0 bases and J shed 3 bases, with 18 bases lying between them. This CDR3 has 18 amino acids. The CDR3 region has the DNA TGCGCCAGCAGCTTGGGCCAGCAGCTCTTCGCGGCTAATGAAAAACTGTTTTTT. Translating it yields CASSLGQQLFAANEKLFF.

This clonotype was recorded a few times. This rearrangement joins TRBV20-1 to TRBJ2-3; 10 bases line up with TRBD2. The CDR3 runs to 15 residues. V gave up 3 bases and J gave up 5 bases; unmatched junction bases: 8. CDR1 is DFQATT and CDR2 is SNEGSKA in the germline V gene (reference sequence). CDR3: CSASGLAGVQDTQYF. The CDR3 DNA reads TGCAGTGCTAGCGGGCTAGCGGGAGTTCAAGATACGCAGTATTTT.

This clonotype showed up many times. The chain uses TRBV4-1 and TRBJ2-2; possibly TRBD1 for D (6 bases). Germline V gene lookup returns CDR1 MGHRA and CDR2 YSYEKL. There are 15 residues in the CDR3. V was trimmed by 7 bases and J by 2 bases, leaving 14 bases between them. CDR3 amino acids: CASTRQELNTGELFF. The CDR3 bases are TGCGCCAGCACAAGACAGGAATTAAACACCGGGGAGCTGTTTTTT.

The V gene is TRBV7-9, the J gene TRBJ2-1, with 10 bases identical to TRBD2. There are 16 residues in the CDR3. J gave up 5 bases and V 0 bases, and 4 bases lay outside the gene matches. CDR1 is SEHNR, CDR2 FQNEAQ, per germline (reference sequence). The CDR3 coding sequence is TGTGCCAGCAGCTTAGCGACTAGCGGGCTTAACAATGAGCAGTTCTTC. Translated, it gives CASSLATSGLNNEQFF.

J is TRBJ2-7 and V is TRBV6-1; 10 bases agree with TRBD2. Unmatched junction bases numbered 12, after V lost 6 bases and J lost 7 bases. Germline CDR1 MNHNS, CDR2 SASEGT. This CDR3 spans 15 amino acids. In DNA, the CDR3 is TGTGCCAGCAGCCCTGTAGCGGGGGGACTGGGGGAGCAGTACGTC. Its translation: CASSPVAGGLGEQYV.

V gene TRBV7-6 combines with J gene TRBJ2-7, with TRBD1 matching over 8 bases. Germline V gives CDR1 SGHVS, CDR2 FNYEAQ. The CDR3 loop spans 15 amino acids. V trimming: 5 bases; J trimming: 3 bases; junction bases outside the gene matches: 9. CDR3 region: CASSAGGARYYEQYF. The DNA of the CDR3 is TGTGCCAGCAGCGCAGGGGGCGCTCGGTACTACGAGCAGTACTTC. The full variable domain, its missing parts supplied by reference TRBV7-6 and TRBJ2-7, is GAGVSQSPRYKVTKRGQDVALRCDPISGHVSLYWYRQALGQGPEFLTYFNYEAQQDKSGLPNDRFSAERPEGSISTLTIQRTEQRDSAMYRCASSAGGARYYEQYFGPGTRLTVT.

This clonotype was seen only a few times. The J gene is TRBJ2-5, the V gene TRBV12-3 or TRBV12-4, with 12 bases that match TRBD2. The CDR3 spans 14 residues. J gave up 7 bases and V 5 bases, and 5 bases lay outside the gene matches. The CDR3 spells CASSASGRAGTQYF. The CDR3 DNA reads TGTGCCAGCAGTGCTAGCGGGAGGGCAGGGACCCAGTACTTC.

This clonotype has a handful of counts. This chain links TRBV29-1 with TRBJ1-1; 10 bases line up with TRBD1. J lost 0 bases, V lost 6 bases, and 13 bases had no gene match. Germline V CDR1 and CDR2: SQVTM, ANQGSEA. This CDR3 region has 17 residues. Here the CDR3 DNA reads TGCAGCGTCGCGGCGTGGGACAGGGGCTTCATGAACACTGAAGCTTTCTTT. Protein product: CSVAAWDRGFMNTEAFF.

The genes are TRBV6-5 and TRBJ1-6; D call uncertain. The CDR3 is made up of 15 amino acids. V lost 1 base, J lost 9 bases, and 13 bases lay in between. Germline CDR1 MNHEY, CDR2 SVGAGI. CDR3 nucleotides: TGTGCCAGCAGTTACTATGGCAGCCCGGGTTCACCCCTCCACTTT. Translating it yields CASSYYGSPGSPLHF.

This clonotype was picked up a small number of times. J is TRBJ2-7 and V is TRBV4-1, with a weak D call TRBD2 (7 bases). This CDR3 spans 13 amino acids. Germline V lookup: CDR1 MGHRA, CDR2 YSYEKL. V lost 3 bases and J 2 bases, leaving 8 bases between the germline ends. CDR3: CASSHGGPYEQYF. CDR3 DNA sequence: TGCGCCAGCAGCCACGGGGGGCCCTACGAGCAGTACTTC.

The sample holds a few counts of this clonotype. In DNA, the CDR3 is TGTGCCAGCAGCGTAGGAGGGAGGGCCAATAAATTCTTC. Protein sequence: CASSVGGRANKFF. The chain links TRBV9 to TRBJ2-1, with 7 nucleotides matching TRBD2. With V trimmed by 0 bases and J by 16 bases, 10 bases remained unmatched. Germline CDR1 reads SGDLS; CDR2 reads YYNGEE. The CDR3 runs 13 residues.

This clonotype was counted many times. The chain uses TRBV2 and TRBJ2-2, with a possible D match to TRBD1 (5 bases). Germline V CDR1 and CDR2: SNHLY, FYNNEI. This CDR3 region has 14 residues. The V gene lost 3 bases and the J gene lost 6 bases, with 11 bases spanning the gap. Here the CDR3 reads CASSDRVMPGELFF. The DNA for the CDR3 is TGTGCCAGCAGTGACAGGGTAATGCCCGGGGAGCTGTTTTTT.

V usage is TRBV10-3 and J usage is TRBJ2-1; D not certain. Trimming cost V 10 bases and J 9 bases, with 16 bases left between them. The CDR3 extends over 12 amino acids. Germline V gene lookup returns CDR1 ENHRY and CDR2 SYGVKD. The CDR3 here is CATYSGTSEQFF. CDR3 coding DNA: TGTGCCACCTATTCGGGTACTTCTGAGCAGTTCTTC.